This is a list of T cell receptor beta chains from one sample in a study of T-cell memory formation after mild COVID-19. Via MiXCR, TCRdb re-called the 5' RACE reads, giving one row per CDR3 protein. The table lists around 340,000 distinct CDR3 sequences, over 10% of them singletons. The specimen was PBMCs or a T cell subset sorted from them (not recorded which). All receptors derive from a man younger than 35 who had mild COVID-19 (a few samples of this study predate the infection). Cell type and time point are not known. Both conserved end residues are part of each CDR3. D genes are given only for firm matches. Size values are once, few and many counts, or a class for expanded clones, and some rows have none.

V gene	D gene	clone size	J gene	CDR3 DNA	CDR3 protein
TRBV4-1	TRBD2	.	TRBJ2-1	TGCGCCAGCAGCCTCATGGGAAGTAGCGGGGGTGGCGATGAGCAGTTCTTC	CASSLMGSSGGGDEQFF
TRBV27	.	few	TRBJ2-3	TGTGCCACACGACGGCGGGGGCTAAAAAGCACAGATACGCAGTATTTT	CATRRRGLKSTDTQYF
TRBV5-6	.	.	TRBJ2-5	TGTGCCAGCAGCTGGGGGGTTGAGACCCAGTACTTC	CASSWGVETQYF
TRBV5-5	.	many	TRBJ2-1	TGTGCCAGCAGCTTCCCCGGCCCTGAGCAGTTCTTC	CASSFPGPEQFF
TRBV5-1	.	many	TRBJ2-2	TGCGCCAGCAGCTTGGTGTTTTGGGCGGCGAACACCGGGGAGCTGTTTTTT	CASSLVFWAANTGELFF
TRBV29-1	.	few	TRBJ2-2	TGCAGCGTAGCCAGGGGCTGGGACACCGGGGAGCTGTTTTTT	CSVARGWDTGELFF
TRBV4-3	.	many	TRBJ2-3	TGCGCCAGCAGCCACGCCCAGGGTGACGATACGCAGTATTTT	CASSHAQGDDTQYF
TRBV18	TRBD1	many	TRBJ2-3	TGTGCCAGCTCACCCACAGGGGCAGATACGCAGTATTTT	CASSPTGADTQYF
TRBV14	TRBD1	many	TRBJ2-3	TGTGCCAGCAGCCAAGTTGGCCTCCGGGACAGGGGCGCAGATACGCAGTATTTT	CASSQVGLRDRGADTQYF
TRBV15	.	.	TRBJ1-5	TGTGCCACCAGCAGAGGGACCGCGTTCTTACAGCCCCAGCATTTT	CATSRGTAFLQPQHF
TRBV11-1	TRBD1	.	TRBJ2-5	TGTGCCAGCAGCCCGAGGGGACAGACCCAAGAGACCCAGTACTTC	CASSPRGQTQETQYF
TRBV7-2	.	.	TRBJ1-4	TGTGCCAGCAGCTTAGGACCCGAGGAAAAACTGTTTTTT	CASSLGPEEKLFF
TRBV12-3/TRBV12-4	TRBD1	few	TRBJ1-3	TGTGCCAGCAGTTTTGGACAGGGGGTGGCAAACGGAAACACCATATATTTT	CASSFGQGVANGNTIYF
TRBV5-1	.	.	TRBJ1-2	TGCGCCAGCAGCTTGAACGTCCCCCAGAGCTATGGCTACACCTTC	CASSLNVPQSYGYTF
TRBV29-1	TRBD1	.	TRBJ1-2	TGCAGCGTTGAACATTGGTCGGACAGGGGGCAAGGGGGCTACACCTTC	CSVEHWSDRGQGGYTF
TRBV29-1	.	many	TRBJ2-1	TGCAGCGTTGGTGGGGGAGATGAGCAGTTCTTC	CSVGGGDEQFF
TRBV7-2	.	few	TRBJ2-5	TGTGCCAGCAGCTTAGGGTGGGCCGGAGAGACCCAGTACTTC	CASSLGWAGETQYF
TRBV4-2	.	few	TRBJ2-7	TGTGCCAGCAGCCAAGCGGAGACTCGCTCCTACGAGCAGTACTTC	CASSQAETRSYEQYF